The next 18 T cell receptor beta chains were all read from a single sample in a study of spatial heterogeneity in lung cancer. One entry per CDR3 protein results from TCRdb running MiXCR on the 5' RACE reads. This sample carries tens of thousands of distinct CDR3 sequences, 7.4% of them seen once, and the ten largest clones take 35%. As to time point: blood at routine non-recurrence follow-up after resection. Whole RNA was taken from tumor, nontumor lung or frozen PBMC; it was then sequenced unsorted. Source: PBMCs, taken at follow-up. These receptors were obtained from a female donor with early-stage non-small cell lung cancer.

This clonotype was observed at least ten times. The CDR3 sequence: CASSPTSDRQETQYF. The CDR3, as DNA: TGCGCCAGCAGTCCTACATCTGACAGACAAGAGACCCAGTACTTC. V and J are TRBV5-1 and TRBJ2-5; D is perhaps TRBD1 (5 bases). In germline, CDR1 is SGHRS, CDR2 YFSETQ. The CDR3 is 15 residues long. Deletions cut 5 bases from V and 2 bases from J, with 16 bases between.

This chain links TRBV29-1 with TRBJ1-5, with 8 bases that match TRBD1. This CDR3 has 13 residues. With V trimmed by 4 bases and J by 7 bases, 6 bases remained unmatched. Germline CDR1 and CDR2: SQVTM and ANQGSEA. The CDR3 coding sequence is TGCAGCGTTGGTGAGGACAGGGCGCAGCCCCAGCATTTT. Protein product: CSVGEDRAQPQHF.

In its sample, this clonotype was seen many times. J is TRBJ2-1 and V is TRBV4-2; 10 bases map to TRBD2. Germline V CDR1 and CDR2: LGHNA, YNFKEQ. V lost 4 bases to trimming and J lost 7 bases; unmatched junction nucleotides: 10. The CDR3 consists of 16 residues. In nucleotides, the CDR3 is TGTGCCAGCAGCCCTGGAGGGCTAGCGGGGGAAAATGAGCAGTTCTTC. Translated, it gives CASSPGGLAGENEQFF.

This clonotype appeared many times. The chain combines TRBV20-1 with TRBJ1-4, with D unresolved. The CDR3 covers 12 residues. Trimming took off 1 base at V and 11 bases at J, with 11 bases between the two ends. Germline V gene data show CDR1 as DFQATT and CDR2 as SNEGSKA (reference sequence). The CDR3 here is CSARVVEGKLFF. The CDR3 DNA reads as TGCAGTGCTAGAGTGGTGGAAGGGAAACTGTTTTTT.

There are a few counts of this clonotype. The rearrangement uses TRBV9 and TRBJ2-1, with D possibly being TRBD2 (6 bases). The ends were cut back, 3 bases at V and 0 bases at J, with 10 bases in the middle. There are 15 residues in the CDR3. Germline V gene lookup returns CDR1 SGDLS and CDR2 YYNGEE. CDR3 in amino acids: CASSADGSSYNEQFF. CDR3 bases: TGTGCCAGCAGCGCGGACGGGAGCTCCTACAATGAGCAGTTCTTC.

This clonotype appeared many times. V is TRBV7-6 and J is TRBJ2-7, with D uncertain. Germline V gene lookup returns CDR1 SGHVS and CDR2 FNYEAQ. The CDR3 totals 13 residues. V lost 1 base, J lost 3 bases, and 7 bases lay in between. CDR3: CASSLGLDYEQYF. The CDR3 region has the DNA TGTGCCAGCAGCTTAGGGTTAGACTACGAGCAGTACTTC.

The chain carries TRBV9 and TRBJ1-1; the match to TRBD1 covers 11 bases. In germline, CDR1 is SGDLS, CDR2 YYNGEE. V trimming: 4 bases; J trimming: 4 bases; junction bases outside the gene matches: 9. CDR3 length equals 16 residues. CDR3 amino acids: CASSPGQGAGVTEAFF. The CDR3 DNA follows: TGTGCCAGCAGCCCAGGACAGGGGGCTGGGGTCACTGAAGCTTTCTTT. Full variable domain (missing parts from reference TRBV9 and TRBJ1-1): DSGVTQTPKHLITATGQRVTLRCSPRSGDLSVYWYQQSLDQGLQFLIQYYNGEERAKGNILERFSAQQFPDLHSELNLSSLELGDSALYFCASSPGQGAGVTEAFFGQGTRLTVV.

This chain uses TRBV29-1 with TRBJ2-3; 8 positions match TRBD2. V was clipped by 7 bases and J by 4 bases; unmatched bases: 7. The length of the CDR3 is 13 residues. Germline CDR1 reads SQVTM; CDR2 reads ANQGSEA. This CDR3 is CSASGSGADTQYF. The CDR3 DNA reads TGCAGCGCCAGCGGGAGCGGCGCAGATACGCAGTATTTT.

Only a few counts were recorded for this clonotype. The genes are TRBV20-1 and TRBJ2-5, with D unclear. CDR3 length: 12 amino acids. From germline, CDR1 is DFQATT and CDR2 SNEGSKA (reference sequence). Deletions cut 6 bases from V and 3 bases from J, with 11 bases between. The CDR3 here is CSATSVEETQYF. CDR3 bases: TGCAGTGCCACTTCAGTTGAAGAGACCCAGTACTTC.

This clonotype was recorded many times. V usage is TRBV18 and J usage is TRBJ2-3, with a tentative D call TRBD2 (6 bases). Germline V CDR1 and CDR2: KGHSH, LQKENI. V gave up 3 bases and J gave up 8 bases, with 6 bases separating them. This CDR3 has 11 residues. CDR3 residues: CASSPEGTQYF. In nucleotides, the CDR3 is TGTGCCAGCTCACCGGAGGGTACGCAGTATTTT.

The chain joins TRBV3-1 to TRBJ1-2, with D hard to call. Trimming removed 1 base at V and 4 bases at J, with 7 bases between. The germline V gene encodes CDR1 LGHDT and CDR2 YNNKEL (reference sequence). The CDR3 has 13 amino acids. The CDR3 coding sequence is TGTGCCAGCAGCCAAGGGGCAGGCTATGGCTACACCTTC. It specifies CASSQGAGYGYTF.

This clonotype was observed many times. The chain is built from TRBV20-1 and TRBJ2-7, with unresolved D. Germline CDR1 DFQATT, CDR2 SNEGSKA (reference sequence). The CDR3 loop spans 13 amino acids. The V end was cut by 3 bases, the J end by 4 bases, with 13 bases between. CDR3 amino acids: CSASPGVGYEQYF. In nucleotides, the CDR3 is TGCAGTGCTAGTCCTGGGGTGGGTTACGAGCAGTACTTC.

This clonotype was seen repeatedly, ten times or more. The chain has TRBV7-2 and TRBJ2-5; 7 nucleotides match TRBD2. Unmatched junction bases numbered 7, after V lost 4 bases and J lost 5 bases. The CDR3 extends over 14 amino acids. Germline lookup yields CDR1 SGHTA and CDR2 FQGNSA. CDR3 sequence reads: CASSSPTSPETQYF. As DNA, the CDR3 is TGTGCCAGCAGCTCCCCGACTAGCCCGGAGACCCAGTACTTC. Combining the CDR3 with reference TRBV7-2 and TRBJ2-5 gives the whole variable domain GAGVSQSPSNKVTEKGKDVELRCDPISGHTALYWYRQSLGQGLEFLIYFQGNSAPDKSGLPSDRFSAERTGGSVSTLTIQRTQQEDSAVYLCASSSPTSPETQYFGPGTRLLVL.

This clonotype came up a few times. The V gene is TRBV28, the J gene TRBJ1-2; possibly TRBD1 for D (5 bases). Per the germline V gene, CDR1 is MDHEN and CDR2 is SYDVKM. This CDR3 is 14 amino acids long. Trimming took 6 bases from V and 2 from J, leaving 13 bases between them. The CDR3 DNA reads TGTGCCAGCAGCTCACCGGGGCGGAACTATGGCTACACCTTC. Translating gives CASSSPGRNYGYTF.

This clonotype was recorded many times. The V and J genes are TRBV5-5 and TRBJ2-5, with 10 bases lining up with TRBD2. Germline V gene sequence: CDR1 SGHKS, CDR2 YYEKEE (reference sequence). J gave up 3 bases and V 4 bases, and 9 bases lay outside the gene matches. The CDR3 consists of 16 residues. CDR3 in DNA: TGTGCCAGCAGCCCAATCCCCGGGACTAGCGAAGAGACCCAGTACTTC. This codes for CASSPIPGTSEETQYF.

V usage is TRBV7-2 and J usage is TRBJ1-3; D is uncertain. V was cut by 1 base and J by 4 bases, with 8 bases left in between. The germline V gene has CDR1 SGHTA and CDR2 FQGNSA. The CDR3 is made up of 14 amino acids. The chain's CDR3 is CASSLDFGGNTIYF. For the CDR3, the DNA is TGTGCCAGCAGCTTAGATTTTGGAGGAAACACCATATATTTT.

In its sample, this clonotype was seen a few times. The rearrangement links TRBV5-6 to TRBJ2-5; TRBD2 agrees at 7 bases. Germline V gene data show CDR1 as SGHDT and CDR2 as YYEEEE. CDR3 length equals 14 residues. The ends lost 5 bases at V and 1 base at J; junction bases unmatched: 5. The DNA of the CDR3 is TGTGCCAGCAGGGCGTGGGGGGGCCAAGAGACCCAGTACTTC. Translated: CASRAWGGQETQYF.

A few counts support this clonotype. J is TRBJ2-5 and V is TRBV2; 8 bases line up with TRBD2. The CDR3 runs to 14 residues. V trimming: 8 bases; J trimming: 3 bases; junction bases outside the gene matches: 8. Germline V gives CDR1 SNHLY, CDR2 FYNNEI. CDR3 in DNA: TGTGCCAGCGCAGACGGGGGGGCCGAAGAGACCCAGTACTTC. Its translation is CASADGGAEETQYF. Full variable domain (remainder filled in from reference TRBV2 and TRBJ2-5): EPEVTQTPSHQVTQMGQEVILRCVPISNHLYFYWYRQILGQKVEFLVSFYNNEISEKSEIFDDQFSVERPDGSNFTLKIRSTKLEDSAMYFCASADGGAEETQYFGPGTRLLVL.